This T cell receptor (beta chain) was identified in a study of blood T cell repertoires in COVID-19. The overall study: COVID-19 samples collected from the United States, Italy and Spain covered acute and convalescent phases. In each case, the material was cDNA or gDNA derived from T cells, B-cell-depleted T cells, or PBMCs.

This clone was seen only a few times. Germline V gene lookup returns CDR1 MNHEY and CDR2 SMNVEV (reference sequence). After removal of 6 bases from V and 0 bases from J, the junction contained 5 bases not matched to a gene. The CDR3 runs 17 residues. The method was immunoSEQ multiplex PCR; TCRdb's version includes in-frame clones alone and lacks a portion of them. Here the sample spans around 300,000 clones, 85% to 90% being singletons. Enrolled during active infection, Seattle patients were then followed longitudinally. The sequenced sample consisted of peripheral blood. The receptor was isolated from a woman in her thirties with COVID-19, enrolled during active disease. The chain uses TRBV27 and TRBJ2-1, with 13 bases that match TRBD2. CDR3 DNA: TGTGCCAGCAGCCCTAGGACTAGCGGGAGCTCCTACAATGAGCAGTTCTTC. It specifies CASSPRTSGSSYNEQFF.